One and the same sample provided the 16 T cell receptor beta chains below, sequenced in a study of blood T cells in healthy people across ages (dated by TCRdb to between 2015 and 2016). Library construction relied on 5' RACE. A second PCR of roughly 7 to 12 cycles was run with a J-beta primer mix and a sample-barcoded 5' primer. The public reads were reprocessed in TCRdb via fastp at Q25 and MiXCR, keeping in-frame beta chains. Each CDR3 protein appears once, grouped with its most common genes and DNA. The sample table holds 1.5 million to 2 million distinct CDR3 sequences, of which about 39% were seen once. The top ten hold 20% to 25% of the sample. Sequencing was performed on blood. These TCRs come from a human donor in good health.

The V gene is TRBV7-6, the J gene TRBJ1-2, with no clear D. This CDR3 has 13 amino acids. Germline V CDR1 and CDR2: SGHVS, FNYEAQ. Trimming took off 5 bases at V and 7 bases at J, with 14 bases between the two ends. CDR3 region: CASSQITDGGYTF. The DNA of the CDR3 is TGTGCCAGCAGCCAGATCACGGACGGTGGCTACACCTTC.

J is TRBJ1-2 and V is TRBV10-2; possibly TRBD1 for D (6 bases). This CDR3 contains 17 residues. V was pared by 0 bases and J by 3 bases, with 17 bases between. Germline CDR1 and CDR2: WSHSY and SAAADI. This CDR3 reads CASSESTRGLFHYGYTF. CDR3 nucleotide sequence: TGCGCCAGCAGTGAGTCGACTCGGGGGCTCTTTCACTATGGCTACACCTTC.

As to this clonotype: A much larger clone lies a single base off, so this may be a read error. The chain carries TRBV29-1 and TRBJ2-5, with 8 bases identical to TRBD1. Germline assignment: CDR1 SQVTM and CDR2 ANQGSEA. V trimming: 8 bases; J trimming: 11 bases; junction bases outside the gene matches: 13. There are 12 residues in the CDR3. The chain's CDR3 is CSIRTGSYGQYF. The CDR3 region has the DNA TGCAGCATTAGGACAGGGAGTTACGGGCAGTACTTC.

V is TRBV9 and J is TRBJ2-5; D is perhaps TRBD2 (6 bases). Germline assignment: CDR1 SGDLS and CDR2 YYNGEE. CDR3 length equals 14 residues. Trimming left V 3 bases short and J 2 bases short, with 11 bases between. The CDR3 region has the DNA TGTGCCAGCAGCGATCGGGGGAATCAAGAGACCCAGTACTTC. Protein: CASSDRGNQETQYF.

The sample holds a few counts of this clonotype. The rearrangement uses TRBV20-1 and TRBJ2-6, with TRBD1 as a possible D gene (5 bases). V lost 1 base, J lost 0 bases, and 13 bases lay in between. The CDR3 totals 17 residues. Germline V gene lookup returns CDR1 DFQATT and CDR2 SNEGSKA (reference sequence). The CDR3 loop is CSARVQGVSSGANVLTF. CDR3 nucleotide sequence: TGCAGTGCTAGAGTCCAGGGTGTAAGCTCTGGGGCCAACGTCCTGACTTTC.

This clonotype was observed a handful of times. The gene calls are TRBV20-1 and TRBJ2-3; TRBD2 might be the D (7 bases). Germline CDR1 DFQATT, CDR2 SNEGSKA (reference sequence). Trimming shortened V by 5 bases and J by 6 bases, and 15 bases separated the two germline ends. This CDR3 has 13 residues. The DNA of the CDR3 is TGCAGTGCTCTTCGGGGGGCCGTCGATACGCAGTATTTT. Amino acid sequence: CSALRGAVDTQYF.

This clonotype occurred a few times. The rearrangement uses TRBV6-5 and TRBJ2-7, with D possibly matching TRBD1 (5 bases). Trimming pared 8 bases from V and 1 base from J, leaving 12 bases between. The CDR3 length is 13 residues. Germline CDR1 MNHEY, CDR2 SVGAGI. CDR3 DNA sequence: TGTGCCAGCCAGTTAAGGGGTTCCTACGAGCAGTACTTC. It codes for CASQLRGSYEQYF.

This chain links TRBV28 with TRBJ2-7; D uncertain. Trimming took off 1 base at V and 2 bases at J, with 9 bases between the two ends. This CDR3 has 14 amino acids. Germline assignment: CDR1 MDHEN and CDR2 SYDVKM. CDR3 amino acids: CASSLLINAYEQYF. CDR3 coding DNA: TGTGCCAGCAGTTTATTGATAAACGCCTACGAGCAGTACTTC.

This clonotype has a handful of counts. The chain recombines TRBV29-1 with TRBJ2-7; 9 positions agree with TRBD1. The J segment lost 3 bases and the V segment lost 8 bases, leaving 5 bases of the junction unmatched. The CDR3 runs 12 residues. The germline V gene has CDR1 SQVTM and CDR2 ANQGSEA. The CDR3 sequence is CSIPGQGYEQYF. The DNA for the CDR3 is TGCAGCATACCGGGACAGGGCTACGAGCAGTACTTC.

A few counts support this clonotype. The gene calls are TRBV7-2 and TRBJ1-2, with unresolved D. Trimming shortened V by 2 bases and J by 1 base, and 14 bases separated the two germline ends. The germline gives CDR1 SGHTA, CDR2 FQGNSA. This CDR3 is 16 amino acids long. CDR3 sequence reads: CASSLIERVGNYGYTF. CDR3 nucleotides: TGTGCCAGCAGCTTAATAGAGCGCGTCGGTAACTATGGCTACACCTTC.

The V gene is TRBV4-1, the J gene TRBJ1-2, with TRBD1 matching 7 bases. This CDR3 is 17 amino acids long. The V gene's germline CDR1 is MGHRA and CDR2 YSYEKL. V dropped 2 bases and J dropped 3; count of bases not matched to a gene: 12. The CDR3 sequence is CASSQSSTGNKDYGYTF. The CDR3 nucleotides read TGCGCCAGCAGCCAATCTTCGACAGGGAACAAGGACTATGGCTACACCTTC.

The chain joins TRBV12-3 or TRBV12-4 to TRBJ2-1, with D possibly TRBD1 on 5 matching bases. CDR3 size: 14 residues. V lost 4 bases and J lost 3, with 10 bases in between. Here the CDR3 reads CASSSGIDYNEQFF. CDR3 coding DNA: TGTGCCAGCAGTTCAGGGATAGACTACAATGAGCAGTTCTTC.

To note about this clonotype: A single base separates this from a much larger clone, so it may be a read error. The chain carries TRBV2 and TRBJ2-1; D unresolved. The CDR3 consists of 11 residues. Germline loops: CDR1 SNHLY, CDR2 FYNNEI. V lost 6 bases and J lost 5, with 5 bases in between. CDR3 DNA sequence: TGTGCCAGCAGCTGCGACAATGAGCAGTTCTTC. Translated: CASSCDNEQFF. Using reference TRBV2 and TRBJ2-1 for the parts outside the CDR3, the full variable domain is EPEVTQTPSHQVTQMGQEVILRCVPISNHLYFYWYRQILGQKVEFLVSFYNNEISEKSEIFDDQFSVERPDGSNFTLKIRSTKLEDSAMYFCASSCDNEQFFGPGTRLTVL.

Details on this clonotype: No conserved phenylalanine or tryptophan is present at the end of the CDR3, so a read error is the likely explanation. V gene TRBV15 combines with J gene TRBJ1-2; D is unclear. In germline, CDR1 is LNHNV, CDR2 YYDKDF (reference sequence). V was clipped by 0 bases and J by 3 bases, with 2 bases between them. This CDR3 spans 12 amino acids. The CDR3 is CATSRDHYGYTI. Here the CDR3 DNA reads TGTGCCACCAGCAGAGATCACTATGGCTACACCATC.

The V gene is TRBV20-1, the J gene TRBJ2-3; 8 bases fit TRBD1. Trimming took 5 bases from V and 0 from J; bases not matched to a gene: 4. Germline CDR1 and CDR2: DFQATT and SNEGSKA (reference sequence). The CDR3 contains 14 residues. The CDR3 DNA sequence: TGCAGTGCTTGGGACAGGAGAAGCACAGATACGCAGTATTTT. Translating it yields CSAWDRRSTDTQYF.

This clonotype was detected only a few times. J is TRBJ2-7 and V is TRBV6-5; D unresolved. The CDR3 is 13 residues long. V was shortened by 6 bases and J by 1 base, with 10 bases between the two germline ends. Per germline, CDR1 MNHEY and CDR2 SVGAGI. The CDR3 sequence: CASRSTVSYEQYF. CDR3 nucleotide sequence: TGTGCCAGCAGATCGACTGTATCCTACGAGCAGTACTTC.